This paragraph reports one TCR beta chain. The data belong to a study of identical twins. V was pared by 7 bases and J by 1 base, with 7 bases of the junction left unmatched. The CDR3 covers 15 residues. CDR1 LNHDA and CDR2 SQIVND come from the germline V gene (reference sequence). TCRdb redid the calling of the 5' RACE reads with MiXCR, one entry per CDR3 protein. This table has hundreds of thousands of distinct CDR3 sequences, 5.5% to 7% appearing once. The sample was also reused in another study, on yellow fever vaccine responses in identical twins. As that report states: Twins' vaccine T cell response reportedly seemed partly convergent, partly personalized.

The chain couples TRBV19 to TRBJ1-5; 7 bases match TRBD1. The sample comprised memory (CD45RO+) T cells sorted from blood. This TCR was recovered from a woman aged 18-29 years in good health. The CDR3 DNA sequence: TGTGCCAGTACCCAGGGGACAGCAAGCAATCAGCCCCAGCATTTT. Protein: CASTQGTASNQPQHF.